Sequencing of this T cell receptor (beta chain) was carried out in a study of blood T cells in healthy people across ages. A word on this clonotype: Its antigen is as yet unknown.

Whole-study findings and limits: As naive T cell percentage varied, TCR beta diversity correlated strongly with it. Naive CD4+ cell counts and diversity both ran higher in long-lived than in aged donors.

In each sample, at least 6.5 million PBMCs were isolated. Through a sample-barcoded 5' primer and a J-beta primer mix, a second PCR was run for roughly 6 to 12 cycles. A 12-random-nucleotide template-switch adaptor tagged each cDNA molecule. TCRdb re-analysed the 5' RACE reads in MiXCR, keeping a single row per CDR3 protein. In the table there are about 640,000 distinct CDR3 sequences, 58% of which are singletons. The source of this sequence is a man aged 60 to 69 in good health. Sequencing was done on a sample of blood.

CDR3 coding DNA: TGCAGTGCTAAAGCCGACAGGGTGGGCCCCTACGAGCAGTACTTC. It specifies CSAKADRVGPYEQYF. The chain combines TRBV20-1 with TRBJ2-5; 7 bases map to TRBD1. The end of the DNA aligns better with TRBJ2-7, so the J call may be wrong. CDR3 length: 15 residues. Germline values: CDR1 DFQATT, CDR2 SNEGSKA (reference sequence).